This T cell receptor (beta chain) was profiled in a study of cytomegalovirus exposure and HLA in healthy donors. The length of the CDR3 is 18 residues. Trimming cost V 2 bases and J 0 bases; bases outside gene matches: 7. CDR1 is SNHLY and CDR2 is FYNNEI in the germline V gene. The PCR was carried out with 60 Vbeta primers and 13 Jbeta primers. The repertoire was sequenced with immunoSEQ multiplex PCR; TCRdb's copy has only in-frame clones and lacks some. The sample carries fewer than 60,000 clones, roughly 80% recorded once. This clone has a handful of counts. Source material: PBMCs. The TCR originated in a woman aged 35 to 49 in good health and CMV-seropositive. The chain is built from TRBV2 and TRBJ2-5; TRBD2 matches at 12 bases. CDR3: CASSEPLAGGTYQETQYF. CDR3 sequence (DNA): TGTGCCAGCAGTGAACCACTAGCGGGGGGAACGTACCAAGAGACCCAGTACTTC.